The next 30 T cell receptor beta chains were all read from a single sample in a study of Ad26.COV2.S vaccination and SARS-CoV-2 variants. Some clones are missing from TCRdb's copy, which holds only in-frame ones; the method was immunoSEQ multiplex PCR. This sample yields hundreds of thousands of clones, of which 92% are seen a single time; under 5% belongs to the top ten. The input for sequencing was peripheral blood, taken after recovery from COVID-19. The receptors stem from a human donor who had recovered from COVID-19.

The CDR3 DNA sequence: TGTGCCAGCAGTCAACCGGGGGGCCGAACCCGATACAATGAGCAGTTCTTC. This gives the protein CASSQPGGRTRYNEQFF. The chain has TRBV6-2 or TRBV6-3 and TRBJ2-1; D possibly corresponds to TRBD2 (7 bases). CDR3 length: 17 amino acids. Germline values: CDR1 MNHEY, CDR2 SVGEGT. Trimming cost V 5 bases and J 4 bases, with 21 bases left between them.

This chain joins TRBV9 and TRBJ2-7; no clear D gene. V was pared by 4 bases and J by 1 base, with 9 bases between. The V gene's germline CDR1 is SGDLS and CDR2 YYNGEE. This CDR3 comprises 13 residues. Written as DNA, the CDR3 is TGTGCCAGCAGCTTGGAGCAGTCCTACGAGCAGTACTTC. It specifies CASSLEQSYEQYF.

V usage is TRBV4-1 and J usage is TRBJ2-2; 11 bases line up with TRBD2. Germline trimming cut 3 bases from V and 1 base from J; bases unmatched to any gene: 7. Germline-derived CDR1 and CDR2 are MGHRA and YSYEKL. The CDR3 sequence is 18 residues long. CDR3 nucleotide sequence: TGCGCCAGCAGCCACCGTCTAGCGGGGGGAAAGAACACCGGGGAGCTGTTTTTT. This translates into CASSHRLAGGKNTGELFF.

The V call is TRBV5-1, the J call TRBJ2-3; no reliable D call. The germline V and J ends were trimmed by 1 base and 0 bases, with 18 bases remaining between them. This CDR3 spans 18 amino acids. Germline-derived CDR1 and CDR2 are SGHRS and YFSETQ. The CDR3: CASSLLSFVTSSTDTQYF. CDR3 DNA: TGCGCCAGCAGCTTGCTTTCATTTGTGACTTCTAGCACAGATACGCAGTATTTT.

This chain joins TRBV9 and TRBJ1-6, with unresolved D. V was pared by 4 bases and J by 9 bases, with 5 bases between. This CDR3 comprises 11 residues. Germline V gene sequence: CDR1 SGDLS, CDR2 YYNGEE. CDR3 protein: CASSSPSPLHF. Here the CDR3 DNA reads TGTGCCAGCAGCTCGCCTTCACCCCTCCACTTT.

This sequence joins TRBV19 and TRBJ1-4, with a weak D call TRBD1 (5 bases). This CDR3 has 15 residues. Germline V lookup: CDR1 LNHDA, CDR2 SQIVND (reference sequence). V lost 3 bases and J 3 bases, leaving 11 bases between the germline ends. The CDR3 spells CASSIMTEANEKLFF. CDR3 nucleotides: TGTGCCAGTAGTATTATGACAGAAGCTAATGAAAAACTGTTTTTT.

The chain recombines TRBV18 with TRBJ1-2; 7 bases match TRBD1. After removal of 3 bases from V and 0 bases from J, the junction contained 7 bases not matched to a gene. The CDR3 is 16 amino acids. Per germline, CDR1 KGHSH and CDR2 LQKENI. CDR3 sequence reads: CASSPGTVGANYGYTF. The CDR3 coding sequence is TGTGCCAGCTCACCCGGGACAGTCGGGGCTAACTATGGCTACACCTTC. The variable domain in full, completed from reference TRBV18 and TRBJ1-2, reads NAGVMQNPRHLVRRRGQEARLRCSPMKGHSHVYWYRQLPEEGLKFMVYLQKENIIDESGMPKERFSAEFPKEGPSILRIQQVVRGDSAAYFCASSPGTVGANYGYTFGSGTRLTVV.

The rearrangement links TRBV6-2 or TRBV6-3 to TRBJ2-5, with D tentatively TRBD2 (6 bases). The CDR3 loop spans 14 amino acids. Trimming cost V 2 bases and J 10 bases, with 17 bases left between them. Germline assignment: CDR1 MNHEY and CDR2 SVGEGT. Written as DNA, the CDR3 is TGTGCCAGCAGTTACGCCGGGGGAGCCCAGGACCAGTACTTC. This gives the protein CASSYAGGAQDQYF.

The chain carries TRBV6-5 and TRBJ2-7; possibly TRBD1 for D (6 bases). The CDR3 spans 15 residues. V was pared by 3 bases and J by 3 bases, with 15 bases between. The germline V gene encodes CDR1 MNHEY and CDR2 SVGAGI. The CDR3 coding sequence is TGTGCCAGCAGTTATGGGTCAGGGGATTACTACGAGCAGTACTTC. Translating gives CASSYGSGDYYEQYF.

The V and J genes are TRBV5-1 and TRBJ2-1; 9 nucleotides line up with TRBD2. The V and J ends lost 1 base and 5 bases, in that order; junction bases with no gene match: 4. There are 15 residues in the CDR3. CDR1 SGHRS and CDR2 YFSETQ come from the germline V gene. The CDR3 spells CASSLSGGPNNEQFF. CDR3 bases: TGCGCCAGCAGCTTGAGCGGGGGGCCTAACAATGAGCAGTTCTTC.

The chain is built from TRBV18 and TRBJ2-7; D unclear. The CDR3 has 14 amino acids. V dropped 2 bases and J dropped 0 bases, with 8 bases sitting between them. The germline V gene has CDR1 KGHSH and CDR2 LQKENI. The CDR3 DNA sequence: TGTGCCAGCTCACCATCGGGCATCTCCTACGAGCAGTACTTC. Translated: CASSPSGISYEQYF.

Regarding this clone: Other DNA sequences of this sample code for an identical CDR3. V and J are TRBV18 and TRBJ2-5; 7 nucleotides agree with TRBD1. V shed 0 bases, J shed 2 bases, and the junction held 0 bases outside the gene matches. Per the germline V gene, CDR1 is KGHSH and CDR2 is LQKENI. The CDR3 length is 14 residues. In DNA form, the CDR3 reads TGTGCCAGCTCACCACCACAGGGGCAAGAGACCCAGTACTTC. Protein: CASSPPQGQETQYF. Based on the CDR3 plus reference TRBV18 and TRBJ2-5, the full variable domain is NAGVMQNPRHLVRRRGQEARLRCSPMKGHSHVYWYRQLPEEGLKFMVYLQKENIIDESGMPKERFSAEFPKEGPSILRIQQVVRGDSAAYFCASSPPQGQETQYFGPGTRLLVL.

The V gene is TRBV2, the J gene TRBJ1-4, with TRBD1 identical over 8 bases. The V gene end was trimmed by 7 bases and the J gene end by 7 bases; junction bases not matched to a gene: 11. In germline, CDR1 is SNHLY, CDR2 FYNNEI. The CDR3 has 15 amino acids. DNA for the CDR3: TGTGCCAGCAAAGACGGGACAGGTGTGATTGAAAAACTGTTTTTT. It specifies CASKDGTGVIEKLFF.

V gene TRBV19 combines with J gene TRBJ2-7; no reliable D call. CDR1 and CDR2 from the germline V gene are LNHDA and SQIVND (reference sequence). The CDR3 extends over 13 amino acids. V was clipped by 3 bases and J by 0 bases, with 6 bases between them. CDR3 amino acids: CASSIVSSYEQYF. The CDR3 nucleotides are TGTGCCAGTAGTATTGTAAGCTCCTACGAGCAGTACTTC.

The J gene is TRBJ1-3, the V gene TRBV4-3; the D gene is possibly TRBD1 (6 bases). V lost 1 base to trimming and J lost 0 bases, with 13 bases between them. This CDR3 comprises 17 residues. In germline, CDR1 is LGHNA, CDR2 YSLEER. In DNA form, the CDR3 reads TGCGCCAGCAGCCAAGTCTGGCAGGGGAACTCTGGAAACACCATATATTTT. Its protein is CASSQVWQGNSGNTIYF.

With regard to this clone: This same CDR3 is encoded by further DNA sequences in the sample. The V and J genes are TRBV5-1 and TRBJ1-2; D uncertain. This CDR3 contains 14 residues. Trimming took 0 bases from V and 4 from J, leaving 10 bases between them. Germline V gene sequence: CDR1 SGHRS, CDR2 YFSETQ. The CDR3 DNA reads TGCGCCAGCAGCTTGGCCCGCGTCGGCTATGGCTACACCTTC. This sequence encodes CASSLARVGYGYTF.

The CDR3 sequence is CASSLSNQETQYF. CDR3 bases: TGTGCCAGCAGCTTAAGTAATCAAGAGACCCAGTACTTC. The chain has TRBV7-2 and TRBJ2-5; D gene ambiguous. This CDR3 region has 13 residues. V lost 2 bases, J lost 2 bases, and 6 bases lay in between. Germline CDR1 is SGHTA and CDR2 is FQGNSA.

The chain recombines TRBV7-3 with TRBJ2-5, with a weak D call TRBD1 (5 bases). The CDR3 spans 15 residues. Germline CDR1 is SGHTA and CDR2 is FQGTGA. V dropped 2 bases and J dropped 4 bases, with 14 bases sitting between them. The CDR3 here is CASSLSGFGPETQYF. The CDR3 DNA is TGTGCCAGCAGCTTATCAGGGTTCGGGCCAGAGACCCAGTACTTC. Based on the CDR3 plus reference TRBV7-3 and TRBJ2-5, the full variable domain is GAGVSQTPSNKVTEKGKYVELRCDPISGHTALYWYRQSLGQGPEFLIYFQGTGAADDSGLPNDRFFAVRPEGSVSTLKIQRTERGDSAVYLCASSLSGFGPETQYFGPGTRLLVL.

Points on this clone: Its ends do not fully match the called genes, so a read error is possible. The V gene is TRBV7-9, the J gene TRBJ1-3; no firm D call. CDR3 length equals 16 residues. The germline gives CDR1 SEHNR, CDR2 FQNEAQ (reference sequence). The CDR3 is CASSLARGRGENTIYF. The CDR3 DNA is TGTGCCAGCAGCCTAGCTAGAGGCCGCGGGGAAAACACCATATATTTT.

The rearrangement links TRBV25-1 to TRBJ1-5; weak D call: TRBD1 (6 bases). The V end was cut by 6 bases, the J end by 5 bases, with 14 bases between. CDR3 length equals 14 residues. From germline, CDR1 is MGHDK and CDR2 SYGVNS. The CDR3 here is CASRPQGWDQPQHF. The CDR3 DNA reads TGTGCCAGCAGGCCCCAGGGGTGGGATCAGCCCCAGCATTTT.

In its sample, this clone was seen once. The J gene is TRBJ1-1, the V gene TRBV9; D is unresolved. The CDR3 contains 13 residues. Looked up from germline, CDR1 is SGDLS and CDR2 is YYNGEE. V dropped 5 bases and J dropped 0 bases, with 8 bases sitting between them. The CDR3 protein is CASSAPVNTEAFF. The CDR3 nucleotides are TGTGCCAGCAGTGCCCCGGTGAACACTGAAGCTTTCTTT.

The genes are TRBV21-1 and TRBJ1-5. TRBV21-1 represents a pseudogene. The length of the CDR3 is 16 residues. DNA of the CDR3: TGTGCCAGCAGCCTATGGGAGGGTTGGAGGGTTCAGCCCCAGCATTTT. Translating gives CASSLWEGWRVQPQHF.

The chain uses TRBV7-8 and TRBJ1-2; D gene unclear. The V gene's germline CDR1 is SGHVS and CDR2 FQNEAQ. The CDR3 loop spans 16 amino acids. V was trimmed by 3 bases and J by 1 base, leaving 15 bases between them. DNA of the CDR3: TGTGCCAGCAGCTTCAGCAAGCCCAAGAGTAACTATGGCTACACCTTC. This codes for CASSFSKPKSNYGYTF.

V and J are TRBV19 and TRBJ1-4; D gene unclear. This CDR3 has 20 residues. Trimming removed 4 bases from V and 4 bases from J, with 28 bases in between. From germline, CDR1 is LNHDA and CDR2 SQIVND (reference sequence). The CDR3 reads CASSSDLWTYAVPHNEKLFF. CDR3 sequence (DNA): TGTGCCAGTAGTAGCGACCTCTGGACCTATGCTGTTCCCCATAATGAAAAACTGTTTTTT.

The gene calls are TRBV6-2 or TRBV6-3 and TRBJ1-2; unclear D gene. CDR1 is MNHEY and CDR2 is SVGEGT in the germline V gene. The CDR3 consists of 13 residues. Trimming stripped 4 bases from V and 1 base from J, with 7 bases between. In DNA, the CDR3 is TGTGCCAGCAGTTTTACAGTTAACTATGGCTACACCTTC. Translating it yields CASSFTVNYGYTF.

CDR3: CASSEGGDYGYTF. DNA for the CDR3: TGTGCCAGCAGTGAAGGGGGGGACTATGGCTACACCTTC. The rearrangement uses TRBV6-1 and TRBJ1-2; the D gene is possibly TRBD1 (5 bases). Germline V lookup: CDR1 MNHNS, CDR2 SASEGT. V lost 1 base and J 3 bases, leaving 6 bases between the germline ends. The CDR3 runs to 13 residues.

This sequence joins TRBV6-5 and TRBJ1-2; D possibly corresponds to TRBD1 (5 bases). This CDR3 is built from 15 residues. V lost 0 bases and J 6 bases, leaving 14 bases between the germline ends. Germline V gene lookup returns CDR1 MNHEY and CDR2 SVGAGI. The CDR3 is CASSYSHLRGDGYTF. The DNA of the CDR3 is TGTGCCAGCAGTTACTCGCATTTAAGAGGGGATGGCTACACCTTC.

DNA for the CDR3: TGTGCCAGCAGCTTAGACGGACAGGGCAATGAGCAGTTCTTC. Protein: CASSLDGQGNEQFF. The gene calls are TRBV11-2 and TRBJ2-1, with 8 nucleotides matching TRBD1. Germline CDR1 SGHAT, CDR2 FQNNGV. The CDR3 covers 14 residues. V trimming: 0 bases; J trimming: 6 bases; junction bases outside the gene matches: 1.

This rearrangement joins TRBV20-1 to TRBJ2-1; D perhaps matches TRBD1 (5 bases). Germline values: CDR1 DFQATT, CDR2 SNEGSKA (reference sequence). This CDR3 spans 15 amino acids. Trimming took off 3 bases at V and 8 bases at J, with 20 bases between the two ends. CDR3 coding DNA: TGCAGTGCTAGTATGACAGTCAAAATATCCGATGAGCAGTTCTTC. It is translated as CSASMTVKISDEQFF.

This chain links TRBV9 with TRBJ2-1; D may be TRBD1 or TRBD2 (5 bases each). CDR1 and CDR2 from the germline V gene are SGDLS and YYNGEE. The CDR3 has 16 residues. The V end lost 1 base, the J end lost 6 bases, and 17 bases lay between the germline ends. For the CDR3, the DNA is TGTGCCAGCAGCGTATGGGGGATTTGGTCGATCAATGAGCAGTTCTTC. Its translation: CASSVWGIWSINEQFF.